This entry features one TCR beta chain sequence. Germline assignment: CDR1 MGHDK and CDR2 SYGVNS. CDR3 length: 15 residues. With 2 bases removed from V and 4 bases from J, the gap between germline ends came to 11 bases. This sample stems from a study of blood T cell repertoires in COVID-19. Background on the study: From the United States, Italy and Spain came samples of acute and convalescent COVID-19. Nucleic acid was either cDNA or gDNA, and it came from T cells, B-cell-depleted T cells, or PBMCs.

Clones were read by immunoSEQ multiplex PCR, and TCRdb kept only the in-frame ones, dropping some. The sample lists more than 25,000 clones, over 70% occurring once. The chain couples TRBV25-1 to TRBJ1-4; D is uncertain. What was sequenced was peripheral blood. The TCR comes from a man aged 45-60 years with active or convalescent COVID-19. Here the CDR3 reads CASSEIQADNEKLFF. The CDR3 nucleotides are TGTGCCAGCAGTGAAATTCAGGCAGATAATGAAAAACTGTTTTTT.